This T cell receptor (beta chain) was sequenced for a study of CD8+CD57+ T cells in acquired aplastic anemia. Genomic DNA provided the template from which TCR beta VDJ and CDR3 profiles were obtained. From the reads, TCRdb called clonotypes with MiXCR, one entry per CDR3 protein. Of 400,000 to 500,000 distinct CDR3 sequences listed, 65% to 80% are singletons. This clonotype was seen just once. A junction end diverges from the germline sequence, so it may reflect a read error. The TCR originated in a human donor in good health, serving as a control. Sequenced: sorted CD4+, CD8+, or CD8+CD57+ T cells (not recorded which) from PBMCs.

Here the CDR3 reads CASSRVSGRETQYF. The CDR3 coding sequence is TGCGCCAGCAGCCGGGTGAGCGGGAGAGAGACCCAGTACTTC. This rearrangement joins TRBV7-3 to TRBJ2-5, with TRBD2 identical over 8 bases. The germline CDR1 and CDR2 sequences are SGHTA and FQGTGA. The CDR3 extends over 14 amino acids. Variable domain in full (rest from reference TRBV7-3 and TRBJ2-5): GAGVSQTPSNKVTEKGKYVELRCDPISGHTALYWYRQSLGQGPEFLIYFQGTGAADDSGLPNDRFFAVRPEGSVSTLKIQRTERGDSAVYLCASSRVSGRETQYFGPGTRLLVL.